Shown below are 9 T cell receptor beta chains from a single sample sequenced in a study of blood T cell repertoires in COVID-19. The data were produced by immunoSEQ multiplex PCR, yet TCRdb's version contains in-frame clones alone and is incomplete. The sample includes 300,000 to 450,000 clones, roughly four fifths seen only once; the top ten take under 1.2%. Sequencing was carried out using peripheral blood. These receptors were obtained from a human donor with acute or convalescent COVID-19. The donor label of this sample is uncertain.

The genes are TRBV19 and TRBJ1-5; 8 bases fit TRBD1. The length of the CDR3 is 12 residues. V dropped 5 bases and J dropped 10; count of bases not matched to a gene: 4. The germline gives CDR1 LNHDA, CDR2 SQIVND (reference sequence). The CDR3 is CASSRQGPPQHF. CDR3 DNA: TGTGCCAGTAGTCGACAGGGGCCCCCCCAGCATTTT.

The chain recombines TRBV9 with TRBJ1-2; 7 positions agree with TRBD1. With 3 bases clipped from V and 2 bases from J, the junction kept 7 bases outside the gene matches. Germline lookup yields CDR1 SGDLS and CDR2 YYNGEE. This CDR3 comprises 15 residues. The DNA of the CDR3 is TGTGCCAGCAGCGCTCGACAGGGACAGAACTATGGCTACACCTTC. Translation gives CASSARQGQNYGYTF.

The chain has TRBV20-1 and TRBJ1-4; 9 positions agree with TRBD1. CDR3 size: 11 residues. The V gene end was trimmed by 5 bases and the J gene end by 8 bases; junction bases not matched to a gene: 0. CDR1 is DFQATT and CDR2 is SNEGSKA in the germline V gene (reference sequence). The CDR3 loop is CSAGQGEKLFF. For the CDR3, the DNA is TGCAGTGCTGGACAGGGGGAAAAACTGTTTTTT.

This clone has at least ten counts. The V and J genes are TRBV28 and TRBJ1-6, with 7 nucleotides matching TRBD1. Germline-derived CDR1 and CDR2 are MDHEN and SYDVKM. This CDR3 contains 15 residues. V trimming: 5 bases; J trimming: 7 bases; junction bases outside the gene matches: 8. CDR3 nucleotides: TGTGCCAGCAGTCGACAGGGACTTCAGAATTCACCCCTCCACTTT. This gives the protein CASSRQGLQNSPLHF.

This clone was seen more than once but under ten times. This rearrangement joins TRBV19 to TRBJ1-3; TRBD1 might be the D (5 bases). This CDR3 has 17 amino acids. Trimming pared 4 bases from V and 0 bases from J, leaving 16 bases between. CDR1 and CDR2 (germline): LNHDA, SQIVND (reference sequence). Written as DNA, the CDR3 is TGTGCCAGTAGTACCATGGGACTTACGAACTCTGGAAACACCATATATTTT. It encodes CASSTMGLTNSGNTIYF.

The chain recombines TRBV2 with TRBJ2-1; D is perhaps TRBD2 (6 bases). Germline loops: CDR1 SNHLY, CDR2 FYNNEI. The CDR3 contains 17 residues. The V end was cut by 4 bases, the J end by 7 bases, with 23 bases between. Here the CDR3 DNA reads TGTGCCAGCAGTGTACCAACTGGCGGGGTCCGCGGGAATGAGCAGTTCTTC. Translated: CASSVPTGGVRGNEQFF.

The CDR3 nucleotides are TGTGCCAGCAGCCAAGTCGGGAAGAGCTCCTACAATGAGCAGTTCTTC. It yields the protein CASSQVGKSSYNEQFF. V usage is TRBV3-1 (or the pseudogene TRBV3-2) and J usage is TRBJ2-1; weak D call: TRBD2 (5 bases). This CDR3 has 16 amino acids. Germline V lookup: CDR1 LGHDT, CDR2 YNNKEL (reference sequence). The V end was cut by 1 base, the J end by 0 bases, with 10 bases between.

The chain is built from TRBV5-1 and TRBJ1-2; the D is unclear. Deletions cut 4 bases from V and 4 bases from J, with 14 bases between. Germline loops: CDR1 SGHRS, CDR2 YFSETQ. The CDR3 runs to 14 residues. The CDR3 DNA follows: TGCGCCAGCAGCCCAGGTACCGCTGCCTATGGCTACACCTTC. It specifies CASSPGTAAYGYTF. The variable domain in full, with the rest retrieved from reference TRBV5-1 and TRBJ1-2, is KAGVTQTPRYLIKTRGQQVTLSCSPISGHRSVSWYQQTPGQGLQFLFEYFSETQRNKGNFPGRFSGRQFSNSRSEMNVSTLELGDSALYLCASSPGTAAYGYTFGSGTRLTVV.

This clone was recorded once. The chain uses TRBV11-3 and TRBJ2-1; TRBD1 matches at 7 bases. From germline, CDR1 is SGHNT and CDR2 YENEEA. The trim removed 0 bases at V and 0 bases at J, leaving 2 bases unmatched. The CDR3 totals 16 residues. Here the CDR3 DNA reads TGTGCCAGCAGCTTAGACCGGGACAGCTCCTACAATGAGCAGTTCTTC. The encoded protein is CASSLDRDSSYNEQFF.